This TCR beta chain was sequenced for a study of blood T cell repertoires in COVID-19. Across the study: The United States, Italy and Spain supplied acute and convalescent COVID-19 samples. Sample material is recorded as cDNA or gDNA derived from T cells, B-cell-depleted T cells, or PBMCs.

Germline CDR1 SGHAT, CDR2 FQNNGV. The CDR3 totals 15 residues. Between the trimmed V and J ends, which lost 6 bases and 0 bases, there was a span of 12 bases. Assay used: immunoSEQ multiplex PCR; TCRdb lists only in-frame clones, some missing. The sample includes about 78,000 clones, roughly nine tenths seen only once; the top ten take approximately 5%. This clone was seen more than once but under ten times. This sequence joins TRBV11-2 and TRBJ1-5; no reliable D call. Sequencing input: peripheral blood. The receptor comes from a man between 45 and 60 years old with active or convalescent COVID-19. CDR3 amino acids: CASSNTSYSNQPQHF. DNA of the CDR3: TGTGCCAGCAGTAACACATCTTATAGCAATCAGCCCCAGCATTTT.